This TCR beta chain was found in a study of cytomegalovirus exposure and HLA in healthy donors. Using immunoSEQ multiplex PCR, the repertoire was profiled, and TCRdb retains in-frame clones only, with some absent. The table records 150,000 to 200,000 clones, about 82% of them present only once. This clone was seen a single time. The germline V gene encodes CDR1 SNHLY and CDR2 FYNNEI. The CDR3 is made up of 19 amino acids. Trimming removed 5 bases from V and 0 bases from J; junction bases left unmatched: 18. The chain has TRBV2 and TRBJ1-1, with 7 bases fitting TRBD1. The sample comprised PBMCs. The TCR was taken from a man aged 30 to 45 in good health and CMV-seropositive. The CDR3 DNA reads as TGTGCCAGCAGTATTGACCCGGGGACAGCCACTTTTTTGAACACTGAAGCTTTCTTT. It is translated as CASSIDPGTATFLNTEAFF.